In its sample, the clone carrying this T cell receptor beta chain was seen a few times. Each cDNA molecule carried a unique molecular identifier. One entry per CDR3 protein results from TCRdb running MiXCR on the 5' RACE reads. In the table there are some 50,000 distinct CDR3 sequences, 10% of which are singletons. The entry originates in a study of early T cells in non-severe SARS-CoV-2 infection. Germline V CDR1 and CDR2: LGHNA, YSLEER. The CDR3 has 14 amino acids. Trimming removed 0 bases from V and 9 bases from J, with 14 bases in between. Sequencing was done on a sample of whole blood. V and J are TRBV4-3 and TRBJ2-5; D remains ambiguous. This TCR came from an adult who was a healthcare worker with PCR-confirmed SARS-CoV-2 infection or an uninfected control (not recorded which). CDR3: CASSQDFTATSQYF. CDR3 bases: TGCGCCAGCAGCCAAGATTTTACGGCGACCTCCCAGTACTTC.